This T cell receptor (beta chain) was found in a study of blood T cells in healthy people across ages. General study points: Per million T cells, TCR beta diversity dropped about linearly as age rose. CMV status of donors was unknown, possibly confounding expanded clonotype changes.

CDR1 and CDR2 (germline): SGDLS, YYNGEE. The V and J ends lost 0 bases and 8 bases respectively, with 18 bases between them. This CDR3 comprises 16 residues. Alongside a J-beta primer mix, a sample-barcoded 5' primer served in a second PCR lasting 7 to 11 cycles. Via MiXCR, TCRdb re-called the 5' RACE reads, giving one row per CDR3 protein. The sample has some 900,000 distinct CDR3 sequences, around 49% seen once. Healthy Russian Caucasian donors spanned ages about 6 to 100 years. Comments on this clonotype: Its specificity is not known.

Sequencing was carried out using blood. This chain uses TRBV9 with TRBJ2-1; D may correspond to TRBD1 or TRBD2 (5 bases each). The TCR sequence derives from a man aged 25-45 years in good health. DNA for the CDR3: TGTGCCAGCAGCGTAGCTCCGGAGCCCCGAGGGGATGAGCAGTTCTTC. Protein product: CASSVAPEPRGDEQFF.